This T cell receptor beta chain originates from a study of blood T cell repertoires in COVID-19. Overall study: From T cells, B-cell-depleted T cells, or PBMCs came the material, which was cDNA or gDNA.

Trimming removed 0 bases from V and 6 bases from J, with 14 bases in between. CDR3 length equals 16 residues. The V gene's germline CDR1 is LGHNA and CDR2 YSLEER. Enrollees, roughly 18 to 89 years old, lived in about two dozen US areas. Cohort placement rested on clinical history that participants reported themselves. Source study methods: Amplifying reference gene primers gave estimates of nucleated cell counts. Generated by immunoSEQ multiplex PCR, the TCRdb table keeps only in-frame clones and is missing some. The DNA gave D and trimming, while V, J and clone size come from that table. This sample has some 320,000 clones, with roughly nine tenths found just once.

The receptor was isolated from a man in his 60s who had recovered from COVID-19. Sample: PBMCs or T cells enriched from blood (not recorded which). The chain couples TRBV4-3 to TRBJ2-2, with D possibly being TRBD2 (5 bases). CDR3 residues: CASSQERTRASGELFF. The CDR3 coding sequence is TGCGCCAGCAGCCAAGAAAGGACTCGGGCTTCCGGGGAGCTGTTTTTT.